This TCR beta chain was retrieved from a study of cytomegalovirus exposure and HLA in healthy donors. Overall study results and limits: In vitro checks showed that three CMV-associated chains really do target CMV antigens. Cytomegalovirus-associated status was assigned to 150 to 200 TCR beta chains.

These donors were members of the roughly 120-subject validation cohort, a group separate from the roughly 670-subject first cohort. This table comes from immunoSEQ multiplex PCR, and its TCRdb copy is limited to in-frame clones, with some not included. In the table there are about 160,000 clones, approximately 96% of which are singletons. Notes on this clone: No antigen is known for it.

Looked up from germline, CDR1 is MNHEY and CDR2 is SVGAGI. The CDR3 sequence is 13 residues long. The germline V and J ends were trimmed by 4 bases and 2 bases, with 5 bases remaining between them. The source of this sequence is a young woman in good health and CMV-seronegative. The sample taken for sequencing was PBMCs. The chain recombines TRBV6-5 with TRBJ2-2, with D uncertain. This chain's CDR3 is CASSSQNTGELFF. CDR3 nucleotides: TGTGCCAGCAGTTCACAAAACACCGGGGAGCTGTTTTTT.